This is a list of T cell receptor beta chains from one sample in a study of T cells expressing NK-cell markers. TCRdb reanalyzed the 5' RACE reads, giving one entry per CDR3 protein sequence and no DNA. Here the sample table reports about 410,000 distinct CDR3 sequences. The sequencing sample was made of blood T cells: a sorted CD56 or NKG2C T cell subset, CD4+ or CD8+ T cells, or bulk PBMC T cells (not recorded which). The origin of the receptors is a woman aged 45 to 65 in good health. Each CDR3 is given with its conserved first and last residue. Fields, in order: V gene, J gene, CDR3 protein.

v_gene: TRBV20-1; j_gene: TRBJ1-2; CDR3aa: CSASSRRYGYTF
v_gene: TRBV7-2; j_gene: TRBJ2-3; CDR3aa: CASSLAGTSAQDTQYF
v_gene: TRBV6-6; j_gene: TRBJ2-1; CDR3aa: CASSGGLANHNEQFF
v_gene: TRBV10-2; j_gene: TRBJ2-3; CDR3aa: CASSGAPRDTQYF
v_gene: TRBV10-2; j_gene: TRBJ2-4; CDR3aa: CASSEWDIVAKNIQYF
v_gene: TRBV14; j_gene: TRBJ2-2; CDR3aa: CASSQSGRSGELFF
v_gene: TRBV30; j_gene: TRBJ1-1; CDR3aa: CAWSEGLNTEAFF
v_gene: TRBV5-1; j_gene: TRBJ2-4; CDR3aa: CASSTRTGTHIQYF
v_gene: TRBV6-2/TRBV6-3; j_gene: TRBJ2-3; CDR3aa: CASSPRTRRGDTQYF
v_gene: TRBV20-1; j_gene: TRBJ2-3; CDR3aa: CSARDRGNLGVQYF
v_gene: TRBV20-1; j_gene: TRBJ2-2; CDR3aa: CIGTDYTGELFF
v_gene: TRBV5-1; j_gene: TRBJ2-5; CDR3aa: CASSLVRESVTQYF
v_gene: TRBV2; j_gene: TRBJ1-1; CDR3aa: CASSEAVQNTEAFF
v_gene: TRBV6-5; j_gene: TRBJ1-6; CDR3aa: CASSTRDYNSPLHF
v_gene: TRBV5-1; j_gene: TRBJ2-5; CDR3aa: CASSFGTSFEKETQYF
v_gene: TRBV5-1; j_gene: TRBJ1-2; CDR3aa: CASSLALVTGDEGYTF
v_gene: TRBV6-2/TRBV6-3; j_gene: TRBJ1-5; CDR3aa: CASRRGSQGQPQHF
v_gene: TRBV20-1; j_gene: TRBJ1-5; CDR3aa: CSARVQTVGGLSNQPQHF
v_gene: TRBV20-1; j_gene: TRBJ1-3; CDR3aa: CSARRGSGNTIYF
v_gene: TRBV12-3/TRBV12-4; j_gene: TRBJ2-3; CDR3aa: CASSLSGRWTDTQYF